Sequencing of this T cell receptor (beta chain) was carried out in a study of response to subunit inactivated influenza vaccine. Study-wide findings and caveats: The study's authors posited that every seasonal influenza vaccination enlists few new T cells.

From the RT-PCR reads, TCRdb called clonotypes with MiXCR, one entry per CDR3 protein. Of 590,000 or so distinct CDR3 sequences listed, about 15% are singletons. The CDR3 length is 23 residues. V was pared by 0 bases and J by 0 bases, with 21 bases of the junction left unmatched. In germline, CDR1 is MNHEY, CDR2 SMNVEV (reference sequence). In this sample, this clonotype turned up a few times. The target antigen is unknown. V gene TRBV27 combines with J gene TRBJ1-3; 9 bases match TRBD1. This receptor was identified in a man aged 50 to 59 who received an inactivated influenza vaccine. The sample consisted of PBMCs from blood, taken around two weeks before vaccination. The CDR3 here is CASSLSAPAGQGKGIYSGNTIYF. Here the CDR3 DNA reads TGTGCCAGCAGTTTATCCGCGCCCGCGGGACAGGGCAAGGGGATCTACTCTGGAAACACCATATATTTT.